This record looks at one TCR beta chain sequence and its context. Which antigen it targets is not known. The record has no base qualities; no much larger clone is one base away. This specimen comes from a study of OX40 agonist ivuxolimab in advanced cancers. At the level of the whole study: The costimulatory receptor OX40 (CD134) was targeted by ivuxolimab, a fully human IgG2 agonistic monoclonal antibody. Intravenous ivuxolimab was administered to patients every 2 weeks at six dose levels: 0.01, 0.1, 0.3, 1.5, 3 and 10 mg/kg. In the dose-escalation cohort, approximately 82% of patients were male, and the mean age was 60 years with a range of roughly 23 to 79. The paper covers the monotherapy dose-escalation part of the phase I ivuxolimab trial, which included N ≈ 57 patients. Prior anti-PD-1, anti-PD-L1 or anti-CTLA-4 therapy was permitted, and checkpoint inhibitors had been received by under 50% of dose-escalation patients. Of the roughly 54 dose-escalation patients, hepatocellular carcinoma was present in about 20, melanoma in around 15, renal cell carcinoma in 9 and head and neck cancer in 9. Partial responses occurred in three dose-escalation patients: two with cutaneous melanoma and one with hepatocellular carcinoma. The point of sequencing TCRbeta in the periphery was to test whether ivuxolimab changed TCR sequence diversity and drove clonal T-cell expansion.

The full study reports these points: The antigen specificity of the peripheral T cells that underwent clonal expansion was not determined. In the 0.1-3.0 mg/kg groups, partial responders had among the lowest normalized peripheral clonal expansion, particularly in CD8+ T cells. At doses of 0.1 to 3.0 mg/kg, clonal expansion of both CD4+ and CD8+ blood T cells was observed from baseline to week 6. Low levels of normalized T-cell clonal expansion were also seen in some nonresponding patients. On average, CD8+ T cells showed more expanded clones than CD4+ T cells after ivuxolimab.

To sequence the TCRbeta CDR3 region, genomic DNA was isolated from the sorted cells. The immunoSEQ Assay was used to sequence the TCRbeta CDR3 regions. The table was pulled from immuneACCESS by TCRdb, which kept in-frame rearrangements only. Such tables lose some clones; where checked, under half of the loss comes from unresolved V genes, and the rest has no known cause. The sample includes tens of thousands of clones, with 75% to 85% observed a single time. Jointly, the top ten make up 20% to 25% of the sample. Patients with a history of autoimmune disease or receiving systemic immunosuppression were excluded from the trial. Peripheral blood for TCR sequencing was drawn from every dose cohort at baseline, at cycle 4 day 1 and at cycle 7 day 1. The samples were taken from a phase I, first-in-human, multicenter, open-label dose-escalation trial of ivuxolimab. Adults with locally advanced or metastatic head and neck squamous cell, hepatocellular, melanoma or renal cell carcinoma were enrolled in the trial. Before TCR sequencing, CD4+ and CD8+ T cells were separately sorted from peripheral blood.

The CDR3 numbers 12 residues from cysteine through phenylalanine. Just the 36-base CDR3 DNA is kept, in frame starting at base 1. The V and J ends are trimmed by 8 bases and 6 bases, leaving 11 bases between them. The germline V gene provides CDR1 MNHNS and CDR2 SASEGT. This sequence uses TRBV6-1 and TRBJ1-3; the D gene assignment is ambiguous. The TCR originated in an adult with an advanced solid tumor such as melanoma, head and neck, liver or kidney cancer. Sequenced here: CD4+ or CD8+ T cells sorted from blood, sampled in a trial of the OX40 agonist ivuxolimab. The CDR3 region reads CASSQSQNTIYF. The nucleotide sequence is given as TGTGCCAGCTCACAGTCCCAAAACACCATATATTTT.